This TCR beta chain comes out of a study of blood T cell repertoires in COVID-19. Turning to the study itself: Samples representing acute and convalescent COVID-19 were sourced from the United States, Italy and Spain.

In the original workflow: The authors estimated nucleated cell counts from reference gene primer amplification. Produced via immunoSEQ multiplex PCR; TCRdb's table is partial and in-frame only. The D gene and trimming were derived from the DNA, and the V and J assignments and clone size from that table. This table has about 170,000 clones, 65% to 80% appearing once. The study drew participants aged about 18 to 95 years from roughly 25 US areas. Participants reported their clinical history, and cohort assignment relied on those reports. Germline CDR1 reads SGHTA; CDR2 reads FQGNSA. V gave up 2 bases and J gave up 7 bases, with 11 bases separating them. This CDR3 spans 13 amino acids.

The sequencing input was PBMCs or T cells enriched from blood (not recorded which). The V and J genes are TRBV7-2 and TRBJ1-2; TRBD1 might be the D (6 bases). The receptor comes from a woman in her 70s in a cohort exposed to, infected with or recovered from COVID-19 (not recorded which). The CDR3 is CASSLSPGVGYTF. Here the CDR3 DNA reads TGTGCCAGCAGCTTATCTCCAGGGGTTGGCTACACCTTC.